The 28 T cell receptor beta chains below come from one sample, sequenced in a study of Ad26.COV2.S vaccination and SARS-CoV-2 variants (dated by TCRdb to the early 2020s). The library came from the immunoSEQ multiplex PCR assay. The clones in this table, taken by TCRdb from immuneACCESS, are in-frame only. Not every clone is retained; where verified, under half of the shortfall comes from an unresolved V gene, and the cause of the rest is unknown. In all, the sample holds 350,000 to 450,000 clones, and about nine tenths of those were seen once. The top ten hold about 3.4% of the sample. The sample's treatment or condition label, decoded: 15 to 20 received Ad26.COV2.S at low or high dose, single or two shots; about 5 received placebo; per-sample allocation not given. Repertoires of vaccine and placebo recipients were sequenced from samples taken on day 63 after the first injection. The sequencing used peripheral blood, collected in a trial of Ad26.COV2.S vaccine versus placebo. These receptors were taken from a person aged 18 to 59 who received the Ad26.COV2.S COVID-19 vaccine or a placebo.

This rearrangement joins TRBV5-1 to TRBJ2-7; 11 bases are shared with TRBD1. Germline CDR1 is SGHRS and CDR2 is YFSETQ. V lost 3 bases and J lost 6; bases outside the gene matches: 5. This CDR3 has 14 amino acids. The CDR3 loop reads CASSSSGTGGEQYF. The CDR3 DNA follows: TGCGCCAGCAGCTCTTCCGGGACAGGGGGCGAGCAGTACTTC.

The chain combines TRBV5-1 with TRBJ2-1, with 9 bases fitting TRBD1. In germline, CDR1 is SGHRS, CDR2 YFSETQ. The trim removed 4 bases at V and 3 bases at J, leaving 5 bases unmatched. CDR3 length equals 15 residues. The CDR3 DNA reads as TGCGCCAGCAGCCACCGGGACAGGGACTACAATGAGCAGTTCTTC. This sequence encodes CASSHRDRDYNEQFF.

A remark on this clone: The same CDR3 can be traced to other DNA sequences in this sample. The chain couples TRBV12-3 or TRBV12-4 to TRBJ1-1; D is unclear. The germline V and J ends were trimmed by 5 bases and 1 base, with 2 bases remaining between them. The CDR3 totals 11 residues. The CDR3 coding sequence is TGTGCCAGCAGTCCGAACACTGAAGCTTTCTTT. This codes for CASSPNTEAFF.

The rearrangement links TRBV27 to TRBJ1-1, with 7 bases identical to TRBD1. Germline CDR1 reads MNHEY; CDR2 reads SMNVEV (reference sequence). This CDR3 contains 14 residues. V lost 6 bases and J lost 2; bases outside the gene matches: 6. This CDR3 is CASSGGTANTEAFF. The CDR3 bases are TGTGCCAGCAGCGGGGGGACAGCTAACACTGAAGCTTTCTTT.

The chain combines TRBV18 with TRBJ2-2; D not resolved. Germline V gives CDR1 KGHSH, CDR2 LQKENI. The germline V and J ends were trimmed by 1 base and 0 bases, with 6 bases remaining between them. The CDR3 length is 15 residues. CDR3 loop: CASSPRDANTGELFF. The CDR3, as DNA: TGTGCCAGCTCACCACGAGACGCGAACACCGGGGAGCTGTTTTTT. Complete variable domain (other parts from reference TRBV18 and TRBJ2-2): NAGVMQNPRHLVRRRGQEARLRCSPMKGHSHVYWYRQLPEEGLKFMVYLQKENIIDESGMPKERFSAEFPKEGPSILRIQQVVRGDSAAYFCASSPRDANTGELFFGEGSRLTVL.

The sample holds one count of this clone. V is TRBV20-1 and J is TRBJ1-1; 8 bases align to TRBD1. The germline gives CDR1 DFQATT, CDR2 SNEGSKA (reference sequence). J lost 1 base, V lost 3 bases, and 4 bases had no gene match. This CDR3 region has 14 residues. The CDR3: CSASQGAQNTEAFF. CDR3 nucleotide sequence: TGCAGTGCTAGTCAGGGGGCGCAGAACACTGAAGCTTTCTTT.

CDR3 loop: CASSLFGENTEAFF. CDR3 bases: TGTGCCAGCAGCCTTTTCGGGGAGAACACTGAAGCTTTCTTT. The chain couples TRBV3-1 (or the pseudogene TRBV3-2) to TRBJ1-1; D is uncertain. With 4 bases removed from V and 1 base from J, the gap between germline ends came to 10 bases. Germline CDR1 and CDR2: LGHDT and YNNKEL (reference sequence). The CDR3 consists of 14 residues.

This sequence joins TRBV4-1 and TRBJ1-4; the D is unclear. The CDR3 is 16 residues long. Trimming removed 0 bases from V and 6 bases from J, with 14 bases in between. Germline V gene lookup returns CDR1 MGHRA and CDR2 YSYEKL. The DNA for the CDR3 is TGCGCCAGCAGCCAAGATTTAAATTATTTGGATGAAAAACTGTTTTTT. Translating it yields CASSQDLNYLDEKLFF.

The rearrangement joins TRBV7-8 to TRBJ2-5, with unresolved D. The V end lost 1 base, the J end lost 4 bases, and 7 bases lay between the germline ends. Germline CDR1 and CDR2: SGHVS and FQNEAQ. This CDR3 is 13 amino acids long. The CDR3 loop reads CASSLGTVETQYF. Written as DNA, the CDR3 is TGTGCCAGCAGCTTAGGAACAGTAGAGACCCAGTACTTC.

Here the CDR3 reads CATSRGGRGYTEAFF. CDR3 sequence (DNA): TGTGCCACCAGCAGGGGGGGCAGGGGGTATACTGAAGCTTTCTTT. The chain joins TRBV15 to TRBJ1-1; 7 bases fit TRBD1. This CDR3 is built from 15 residues. Germline CDR1 reads LNHNV; CDR2 reads YYDKDF (reference sequence). J gave up 5 bases and V 3 bases, and 9 bases lay outside the gene matches.

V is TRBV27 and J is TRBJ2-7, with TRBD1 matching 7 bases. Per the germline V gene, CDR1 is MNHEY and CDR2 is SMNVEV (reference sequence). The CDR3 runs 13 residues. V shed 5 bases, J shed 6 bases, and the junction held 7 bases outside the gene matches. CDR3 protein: CASSPNRGAEQYF. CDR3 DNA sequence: TGTGCCAGCAGTCCGAACAGGGGAGCCGAGCAGTACTTC.

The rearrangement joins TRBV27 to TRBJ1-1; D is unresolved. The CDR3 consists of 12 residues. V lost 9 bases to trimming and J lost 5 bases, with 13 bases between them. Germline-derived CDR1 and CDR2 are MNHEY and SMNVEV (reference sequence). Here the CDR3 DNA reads TGTGCCAGTGGGGAGTTGTGGACTGAAGCTTTCTTT. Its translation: CASGELWTEAFF.

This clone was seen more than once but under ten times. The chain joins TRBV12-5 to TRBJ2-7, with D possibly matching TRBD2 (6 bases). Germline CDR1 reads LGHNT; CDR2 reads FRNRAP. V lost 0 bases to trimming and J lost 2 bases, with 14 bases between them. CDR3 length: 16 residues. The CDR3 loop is CASGLVTGDVAYEQYF. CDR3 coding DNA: TGTGCTAGTGGTTTGGTGACGGGGGACGTAGCCTACGAGCAGTACTTC.

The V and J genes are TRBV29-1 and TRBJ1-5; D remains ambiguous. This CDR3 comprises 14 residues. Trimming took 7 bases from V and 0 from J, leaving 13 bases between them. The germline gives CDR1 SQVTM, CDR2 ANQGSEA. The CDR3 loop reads CSASTGDSNQPQHF. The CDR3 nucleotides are TGCAGCGCATCGACGGGAGATAGCAATCAGCCCCAGCATTTT.

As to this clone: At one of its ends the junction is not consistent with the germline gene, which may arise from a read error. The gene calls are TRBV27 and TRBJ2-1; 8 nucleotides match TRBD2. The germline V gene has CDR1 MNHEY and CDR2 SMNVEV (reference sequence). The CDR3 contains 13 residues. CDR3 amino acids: CASSLELAGGWVF. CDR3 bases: TGTGCCAGCAGCCTAGAACTGGCGGGGGGTTGGGTCTTC.

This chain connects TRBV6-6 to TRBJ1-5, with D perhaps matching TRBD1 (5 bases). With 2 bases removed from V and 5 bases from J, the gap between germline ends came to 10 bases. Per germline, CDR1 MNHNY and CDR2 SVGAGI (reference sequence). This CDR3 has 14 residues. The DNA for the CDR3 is TGTGCCAGCAGTTACGGGGGAATGGATCAGCCCCAGCATTTT. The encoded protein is CASSYGGMDQPQHF.

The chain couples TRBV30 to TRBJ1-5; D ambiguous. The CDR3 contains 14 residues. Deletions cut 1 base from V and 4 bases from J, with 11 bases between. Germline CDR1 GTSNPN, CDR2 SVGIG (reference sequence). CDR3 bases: TGTGCCTGGAGTGGGCAGGCTTTAAATCAGCCCCAGCATTTT. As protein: CAWSGQALNQPQHF.

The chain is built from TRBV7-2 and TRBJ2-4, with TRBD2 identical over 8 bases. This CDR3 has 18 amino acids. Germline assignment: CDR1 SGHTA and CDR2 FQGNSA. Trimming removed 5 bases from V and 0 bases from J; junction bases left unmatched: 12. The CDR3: CASSLLAAPGLAKNIQYF. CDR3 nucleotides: TGTGCCAGCAGCCTACTAGCGGCACCCGGGCTAGCCAAAAACATTCAGTACTTC.

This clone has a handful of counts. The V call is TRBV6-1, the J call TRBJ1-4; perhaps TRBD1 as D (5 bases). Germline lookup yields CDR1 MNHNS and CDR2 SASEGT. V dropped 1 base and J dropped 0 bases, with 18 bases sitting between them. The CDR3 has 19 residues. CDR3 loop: CASSEVGTVMGATNEKLFF. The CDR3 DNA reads TGTGCCAGCAGTGAAGTCGGGACGGTTATGGGCGCAACTAATGAAAAACTGTTTTTT.

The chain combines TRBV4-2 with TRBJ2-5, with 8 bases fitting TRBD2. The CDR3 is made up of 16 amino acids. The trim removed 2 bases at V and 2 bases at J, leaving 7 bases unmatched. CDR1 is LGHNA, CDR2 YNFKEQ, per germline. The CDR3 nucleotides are TGTGCCAGCAGCCAAAGTGTTGCGGGGGGTCAAGAGACCCAGTACTTC. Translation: CASSQSVAGGQETQYF.

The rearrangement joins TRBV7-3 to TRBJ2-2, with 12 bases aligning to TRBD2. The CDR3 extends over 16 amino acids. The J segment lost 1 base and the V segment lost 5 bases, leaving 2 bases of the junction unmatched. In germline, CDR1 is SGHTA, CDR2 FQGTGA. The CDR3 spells CASSQGLAGNTGELFF. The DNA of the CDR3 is TGTGCCAGCAGCCAGGGACTAGCGGGGAACACCGGGGAGCTGTTTTTT.

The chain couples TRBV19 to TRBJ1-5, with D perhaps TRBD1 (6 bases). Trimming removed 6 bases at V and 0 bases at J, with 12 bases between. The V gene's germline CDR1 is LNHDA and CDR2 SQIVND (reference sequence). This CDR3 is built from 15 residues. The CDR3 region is CASRRQENSNQPQHF. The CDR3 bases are TGTGCCAGTAGGAGACAGGAGAATAGCAATCAGCCCCAGCATTTT.

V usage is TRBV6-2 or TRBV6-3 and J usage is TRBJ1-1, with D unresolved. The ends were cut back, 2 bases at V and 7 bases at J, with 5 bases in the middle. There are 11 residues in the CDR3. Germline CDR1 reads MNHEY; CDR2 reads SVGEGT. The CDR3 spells CASSYVGEAFF. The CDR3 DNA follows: TGTGCCAGCAGTTACGTGGGTGAAGCTTTCTTT.

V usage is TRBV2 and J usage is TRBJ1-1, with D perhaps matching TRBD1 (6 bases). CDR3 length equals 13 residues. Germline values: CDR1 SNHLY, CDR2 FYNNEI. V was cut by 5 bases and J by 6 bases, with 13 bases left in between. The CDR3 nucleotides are TGTGCCAGCAGTACACAGGGTTTTGCTGAAGCTTTCTTT. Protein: CASSTQGFAEAFF.

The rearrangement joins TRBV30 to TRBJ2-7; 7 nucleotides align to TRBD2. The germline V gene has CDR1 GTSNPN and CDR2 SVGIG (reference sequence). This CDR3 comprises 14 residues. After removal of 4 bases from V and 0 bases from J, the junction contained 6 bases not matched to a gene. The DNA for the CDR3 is TGTGCCTGGACCCCGGGGGGTATCTCCTACGAGCAGTACTTC. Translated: CAWTPGGISYEQYF.

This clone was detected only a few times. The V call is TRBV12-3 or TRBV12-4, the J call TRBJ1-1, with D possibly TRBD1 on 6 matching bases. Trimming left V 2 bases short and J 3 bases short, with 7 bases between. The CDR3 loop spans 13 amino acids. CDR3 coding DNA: TGTGCCAGCAGTTTACGACAGGACACTGAAGCTTTCTTT. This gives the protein CASSLRQDTEAFF.

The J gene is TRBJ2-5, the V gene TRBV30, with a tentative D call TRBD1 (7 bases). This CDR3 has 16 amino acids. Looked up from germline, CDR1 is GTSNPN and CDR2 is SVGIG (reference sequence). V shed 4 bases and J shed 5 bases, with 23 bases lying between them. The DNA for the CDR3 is TGTGCCTGGACCTCCCCCATACAGGGGAGGAGGGAGACCCAGTACTTC. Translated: CAWTSPIQGRRETQYF. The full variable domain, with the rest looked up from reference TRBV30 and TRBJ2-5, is SQTIHQWPATLVQPVGSPLSLECTVEGTSNPNLYWYRQAAGRGLQLLFYSVGIGQISSEVPQNLSASRPQDRQFILSSKKLLLSDSGFYLCAWTSPIQGRRETQYFGPGTRLLVL.

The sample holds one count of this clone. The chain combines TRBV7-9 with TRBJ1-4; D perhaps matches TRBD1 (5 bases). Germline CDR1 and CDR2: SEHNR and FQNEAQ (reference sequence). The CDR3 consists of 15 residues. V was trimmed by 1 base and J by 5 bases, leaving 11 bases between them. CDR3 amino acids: CASSLGDLGNEKLFF. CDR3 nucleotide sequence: TGTGCCAGCAGCTTAGGGGACCTAGGGAATGAAAAACTGTTTTTT.